These T cell receptor beta chains were read from a single sample in a study of OX40 agonist ivuxolimab in advanced cancers. The repertoire was sequenced with immunoSEQ multiplex PCR; TCRdb's copy has only in-frame clones and lacks some. The sample records 60,000 or so clones, 90% to 95% being singletons. The source material was CD4+ or CD8+ T cells sorted from blood, sampled in a trial of the OX40 agonist ivuxolimab. The receptor set was obtained from an adult with an advanced solid tumor such as melanoma, head and neck, liver or kidney cancer. CDR3s include the opening cysteine and the closing phenylalanine or tryptophan.

>TRBV7-9|TRBJ2-1
CASSQWSGGVQYNEQFF
>TRBV29-1|TRBJ2-7
CSAQARDSKGLDEQYF
>TRBV7-6|TRBJ1-4
CASSWGDSRNEKLFF
>TRBV14|TRBJ2-1
CASSQGARSYNEQFF
>TRBV6-1|TRBJ2-7
CASSLGDSHYEQYF
>TRBV30|TRBJ1-5
CAWIQGNQPQHF
>TRBV28|TRBJ1-2
CASRRGLAGYTF
>TRBV4-2|TRBJ1-4
CASLSGRNEKLFF
>TRBV13|TRBJ2-1
CASSSAGGYNEQFF
>TRBV7-3|TRBJ2-1
CASSLRQGGVNEQFF
>TRBV30|TRBJ2-7
CAWTGLAGDLHEQYF
>TRBV7-2|TRBJ2-5
CASSDERVLAPQETQYF
>TRBV27|TRBJ2-7
CASGPGSYEQYF
>TRBV9|TRBJ2-1
CASSVSGLAEYNEQFF